This entry is about one T cell receptor (beta chain). Different DNA sequences within this sample yield the same CDR3. V dropped 3 bases and J dropped 0 bases, with 12 bases sitting between them. The V gene's germline CDR1 is LNHDA and CDR2 SQIVND (reference sequence). The CDR3 contains 15 residues. Only in-frame clones appear in the TCRdb table, and some are missing; sequencing was by immunoSEQ multiplex PCR. The sample has roughly 340,000 clones; 85% to 90% are singletons. The sample comes from a study of blood T cell repertoires in COVID-19. Turning to the study itself: Some COVID-19 samples were acute and others convalescent; all came from the United States, Italy and Spain.

Seattle patient enrollment occurred during active infection, with longitudinal follow-up thereafter. Sequenced: peripheral blood. The sequence derives from a woman aged 45-60 years with COVID-19, enrolled during active disease. This chain uses TRBV19 with TRBJ2-7; TRBD2 might be the D (6 bases). The CDR3 spells CASSIGGGASYEQYF. CDR3 nucleotide sequence: TGTGCCAGTAGTATTGGAGGCGGGGCCTCCTACGAGCAGTACTTC.